Shown below are 18 T cell receptor beta chains from a single sample sequenced in a study of radiation and T cells in renal cell carcinoma. Time point given: blood 4 weeks post-SBRT, at nephrectomy. The treatment is: 15 Gy SBRT to primary tumor, nephrectomy 4 weeks later. This table comes from immunoSEQ multiplex PCR, and its TCRdb copy is limited to in-frame clones, with some not included. The data hold more than 120,000 clones, with 65% to 90% observed a single time. Material: blood, obtained from a patient whose treatment included radiotherapy and nephrectomy. The receptors shown here come from a woman between 50 and 59 years old with renal cell carcinoma.

The chain has TRBV18 and TRBJ1-1, with no clear D. Germline-derived CDR1 and CDR2 are KGHSH and LQKENI. The CDR3 is 12 residues long. Trimming removed 6 bases from V and 5 bases from J, with 10 bases in between. The CDR3 here is CASSTLRTEAFF. CDR3 DNA sequence: TGTGCCAGCTCTACCTTAAGGACTGAAGCTTTCTTT.

The chain uses TRBV18 and TRBJ2-7; no definite D call. Looked up from germline, CDR1 is KGHSH and CDR2 is LQKENI. The CDR3 is 13 amino acids. Trimming removed 3 bases at V and 1 base at J, with 7 bases between. The CDR3 sequence: CASSPARSYEQYF. CDR3 DNA: TGTGCCAGCTCACCCGCTAGATCCTACGAGCAGTACTTC.

The chain links TRBV9 to TRBJ1-4; maybe TRBD1 (6 bases). Germline CDR1 is SGDLS and CDR2 is YYNGEE. This CDR3 has 16 amino acids. V lost 3 bases, J lost 5 bases, and 17 bases lay in between. CDR3 sequence (DNA): TGTGCCAGCAGCGCAACCCAGGGGAAATCGAATGAAAAACTGTTTTTT. This translates into CASSATQGKSNEKLFF.

This clone appeared once. This rearrangement joins TRBV5-4 to TRBJ2-1; 7 bases match TRBD2. CDR3 size: 17 residues. V lost 4 bases, J lost 7 bases, and 17 bases stayed unmatched. CDR1 is SGHNT and CDR2 is YYREEE in the germline V gene (reference sequence). The CDR3 sequence: CASSLTSDRVGNNEQFF. Here the CDR3 DNA reads TGTGCCAGCAGCCTTACTAGCGATCGGGTGGGTAATAATGAGCAGTTCTTC.

The V and J genes are TRBV5-1 and TRBJ2-2; D remains unclear. Germline V gene lookup returns CDR1 SGHRS and CDR2 YFSETQ. Deletions cut 2 bases from V and 4 bases from J, with 6 bases between. CDR3 length: 13 amino acids. The CDR3 DNA follows: TGCGCCAGCAGCTTTGGGTTCACCGGGGAGCTGTTTTTT. Residues: CASSFGFTGELFF.

This clone occurred once. V and J are TRBV7-9 and TRBJ2-1, with D maybe TRBD2 (5 bases). Germline CDR1 is SEHNR and CDR2 is FQNEAQ (reference sequence). Trimming took off 3 bases at V and 10 bases at J, with 10 bases between the two ends. This CDR3 has 12 amino acids. CDR3 coding DNA: TGTGCCAGCAGCTTTACTGGAGGCGAGCAGTTCTTC. Residues: CASSFTGGEQFF.

The V gene is TRBV2, the J gene TRBJ2-5, with D tentatively TRBD1 (6 bases). V was trimmed by 4 bases and J by 1 base, leaving 7 bases between them. The CDR3 covers 13 residues. CDR1 and CDR2 (germline): SNHLY, FYNNEI. The CDR3 protein is CASSGDIQETQYF. The CDR3, as DNA: TGTGCCAGCAGTGGGGACATCCAAGAGACCCAGTACTTC.

The V and J genes are TRBV7-9 and TRBJ1-6; D remains ambiguous. CDR1 and CDR2 (germline): SEHNR, FQNEAQ (reference sequence). The CDR3 has 16 residues. V lost 0 bases and J lost 6, with 12 bases in between. CDR3 sequence: CASSLAGRVPNSPLHF. In DNA form, the CDR3 reads TGTGCCAGCAGCTTAGCGGGCCGCGTACCTAATTCACCCCTCCACTTT.

V gene TRBV10-3 combines with J gene TRBJ2-2; D uncertain. The CDR3 consists of 12 residues. Germline CDR1 reads ENHRY; CDR2 reads SYGVKD. The V end lost 2 bases, the J end lost 7 bases, and 5 bases lay between the germline ends. The CDR3 DNA is TGTGCCATCAGTGAGGGAAACGGGGAGCTGTTTTTT. This gives the protein CAISEGNGELFF.

This clone was counted only a few times. The rearrangement uses TRBV28 and TRBJ1-1, with 8 bases that match TRBD1. Germline CDR1 and CDR2: MDHEN and SYDVKM. There are 11 residues in the CDR3. The V segment lost 6 bases and the J segment 11 bases; nucleotides outside the gene matches: 5. CDR3 DNA sequence: TGTGCCAGCAGGGTGACAGGGGACGCTTTCTTT. Protein product: CASRVTGDAFF.

The gene calls are TRBV28 and TRBJ1-5; D ambiguous. V lost 2 bases and J lost 3, with 17 bases in between. The CDR3 runs 17 residues. Germline V gives CDR1 MDHEN, CDR2 SYDVKM. As DNA, the CDR3 is TGTGCCAGCAGTTTAACCGGCGTGCAGTTGTACAATCAGCCCCAGCATTTT. This sequence encodes CASSLTGVQLYNQPQHF.

This chain links TRBV6-5 with TRBJ1-2; D is undetermined. V was trimmed by 5 bases and J by 0 bases, leaving 7 bases between them. Germline assignment: CDR1 MNHEY and CDR2 SVGAGI. The CDR3 contains 13 residues. DNA for the CDR3: TGTGCCAGCAGTCCTGGGGCTAACTATGGCTACACCTTC. Its protein product is CASSPGANYGYTF.

This chain joins TRBV10-3 and TRBJ2-7; D possibly corresponds to TRBD1 (5 bases). This CDR3 has 14 residues. Trimming removed 1 base at V and 3 bases at J, with 10 bases between. Per the germline V gene, CDR1 is ENHRY and CDR2 is SYGVKD. The CDR3, as DNA: TGTGCCATCAGTGAGTATGGGCAGGGCTACGAGCAGTACTTC. This sequence encodes CAISEYGQGYEQYF.

The rearrangement links TRBV9 to TRBJ1-2, with 11 bases aligning to TRBD1. The CDR3 covers 18 residues. Germline assignment: CDR1 SGDLS and CDR2 YYNGEE. J was trimmed by 4 bases and V by 4 bases; bases with no gene match: 15. The CDR3 loop is CASSPTGQGDGHFYGYTF. Here the CDR3 DNA reads TGTGCCAGCAGCCCAACGGGACAGGGGGACGGCCACTTCTATGGCTACACCTTC.

The chain uses TRBV28 and TRBJ2-7, with a possible D match to TRBD1 (5 bases). The V gene lost 6 bases and the J gene lost 3 bases, with 18 bases spanning the gap. The CDR3 is 15 amino acids. In germline, CDR1 is MDHEN, CDR2 SYDVKM. CDR3 sequence (DNA): TGTGCCAGCAGCAGTGGGGCGACGGCCGGCTACGAGCAGTACTTC. Encoded protein: CASSSGATAGYEQYF.

The V and J genes are TRBV7-2 and TRBJ2-1; D might be TRBD2 (5 bases). Deletions cut 8 bases from V and 2 bases from J, with 13 bases between. Germline V gives CDR1 SGHTA, CDR2 FQGNSA. The CDR3 loop spans 14 amino acids. The chain's CDR3 is CASLATGTYNEQFF. In DNA form, the CDR3 reads TGTGCCAGCCTCGCGACGGGAACCTACAATGAGCAGTTCTTC.

This chain uses TRBV9 with TRBJ2-3; D not certain. V lost 3 bases and J lost 0, with 2 bases in between. CDR3 length: 12 residues. The germline V gene has CDR1 SGDLS and CDR2 YYNGEE. CDR3 region: CASSGSTDTQYF. CDR3 nucleotides: TGTGCCAGCAGCGGGAGCACAGATACGCAGTATTTT.

The chain joins TRBV29-1 to TRBJ1-2; tentatively, D is TRBD1 (5 bases). The V end was cut by 4 bases, the J end by 0 bases, with 12 bases between. CDR3 length: 14 amino acids. Germline assignment: CDR1 SQVTM and CDR2 ANQGSEA. CDR3 in amino acids: CSVASGKSNYGYTF. Written as DNA, the CDR3 is TGCAGCGTTGCGTCAGGGAAATCTAACTATGGCTACACCTTC.